These 20 T cell receptor beta chains share one sample of origin, sequenced in a study of vaccination and CD4 T cells after COVID-19. At the Johns Hopkins FTIC core, DNA taken from cultured CD4+ T cells was sequenced by way of the Oncomine TCR Beta short-read assay. A single record per CDR3 protein comes from TCRdb applying MiXCR to the PCR reads. The data contain approximately 18,000 distinct CDR3 sequences, around 45% of them singletons. What these receptors recognize is not known. Treatment meaning: approximately 11-day PBMC culture with coronavirus spike peptide pools or control peptides (ViraFEST assay). Sequenced here: CD4+ T cells from blood, cultured in vitro, sampled after SARS-CoV-2 vaccination. These receptors all come from a human donor who had recovered from COVID-19.

CDR3 region: CASSELPSTEAFF. The CDR3 DNA reads as TGTGCCAGCTCCGAACTTCCCTCCACTGAAGCTTTCTTT. The chain couples TRBV18 to TRBJ1-1; no definite D call. The V gene lost 6 bases and the J gene lost 4 bases, with 12 bases spanning the gap. Germline-derived CDR1 and CDR2 are KGHSH and LQKENI. This CDR3 has 13 residues. The full variable domain, rest sourced from reference TRBV18 and TRBJ1-1, is NAGVMQNPRHLVRRRGQEARLRCSPMKGHSHVYWYRQLPEEGLKFMVYLQKENIIDESGMPKERFSAEFPKEGPSILRIQQVVRGDSAAYFCASSELPSTEAFFGQGTRLTVV.

This clonotype has only a few counts. The chain joins TRBV20-1 to TRBJ2-3, with 10 bases aligning to TRBD2. The CDR3 sequence is 15 residues long. V shed 0 bases and J 7 bases; nucleotides not matched to a gene: 7. CDR1 and CDR2 from the germline V gene are DFQATT and SNEGSKA (reference sequence). The CDR3 DNA reads TGCAGTGCTAGAGAGCTAGCGGGAGAAACAAATACGCAGTATTTT. Amino acid sequence: CSARELAGETNTQYF.

The V and J genes are TRBV7-2 and TRBJ2-5; a weak D match, TRBD2 (6 bases). The germline V gene has CDR1 SGHTA and CDR2 FQGNSA. This CDR3 comprises 13 residues. V lost 5 bases and J 4 bases, leaving 11 bases between the germline ends. This CDR3 reads CASSRGSLETQYF. As DNA, the CDR3 is TGTGCCAGCAGCCGGGGGAGTCTAGAGACCCAGTACTTC.

This clonotype showed up just a few times. The rearrangement links TRBV19 to TRBJ1-5; TRBD1 is a possible D gene (5 bases). The CDR3 length is 13 residues. In germline, CDR1 is LNHDA, CDR2 SQIVND (reference sequence). The V end lost 2 bases, the J end lost 7 bases, and 9 bases lay between the germline ends. CDR3 coding DNA: TGTGCCAGTAGTATACAGGGTAAGCAGCCCCAGCATTTT. It yields the protein CASSIQGKQPQHF.

The sample holds a few counts of this clonotype. Relative to the germline gene, one junction end is altered; a read error may explain this. This rearrangement joins TRBV10-3 to TRBJ2-1; D is undetermined. This CDR3 spans 12 amino acids. Germline assignment: CDR1 ENHRY and CDR2 SYGVKD. The CDR3 loop is CAISDPYNEQFF. CDR3 coding DNA: TGTGCCATCAGTGACCCCTATAATGAGCAGTTCTTC.

This rearrangement joins TRBV6-1 to TRBJ2-7; maybe TRBD1 (6 bases). V dropped 7 bases and J dropped 6 bases, with 10 bases sitting between them. Per the germline V gene, CDR1 is MNHNS and CDR2 is SASEGT. The CDR3 has 11 amino acids. This chain's CDR3 is CASKQGFEQYF. The CDR3 DNA sequence: TGTGCCAGCAAACAGGGATTCGAGCAGTACTTC.

This rearrangement joins TRBV20-1 to TRBJ2-2; 10 nucleotides match TRBD2. Trimming at V came to 3 bases and at J to 7 bases, leaving 11 bases not matched to a gene. CDR3 length equals 16 residues. The V gene's germline CDR1 is DFQATT and CDR2 SNEGSKA (reference sequence). The chain's CDR3 is CSARQVSGRAVGELFF. The CDR3 nucleotides read TGCAGTGCTAGGCAGGTCAGCGGGAGGGCCGTCGGGGAGCTGTTTTTT.

The V call is TRBV12-3 or TRBV12-4, the J call TRBJ1-2; no clear D gene. This CDR3 is 13 amino acids long. Trimming cost V 6 bases and J 4 bases, with 12 bases left between them. CDR3 sequence: CASSNTASYGYTF. The CDR3 nucleotides read TGTGCCAGCAGCAATACAGCGAGCTATGGCTACACCTTC.

The chain links TRBV27 to TRBJ2-3, with D maybe TRBD2 (5 bases). CDR1 MNHEY and CDR2 SMNVEV come from the germline V gene (reference sequence). V was clipped by 11 bases and J by 1 base, with 13 bases between them. The CDR3 contains 13 residues. The CDR3 coding sequence is TGTGCCTCCCAATCGAGGGGCACAGATACGCAGTATTTT. Its protein is CASQSRGTDTQYF.

This clonotype was found a few times. This CDR3 reads CASSYQRENRYF. CDR3 DNA: TGTGCCAGCAGTTACCAGCGGGAGAATAGGTATTTT. This chain uses TRBV6-5 with TRBJ2-3; 8 positions match TRBD2. CDR1 is MNHEY and CDR2 is SVGAGI in the germline V gene. The CDR3 length is 12 residues. The V and J ends lost 2 bases and 14 bases, in that order; junction bases with no gene match: 6.

This clonotype occurred a few times. The genes are TRBV6-1 and TRBJ2-5; D not certain. This CDR3 spans 12 amino acids. Trimming left V 6 bases short and J 5 bases short, with 10 bases between. Germline V gene lookup returns CDR1 MNHNS and CDR2 SASEGT. The CDR3 nucleotides are TGTGCCAGCAGCTCGACTTGGGAGACCCAGTACTTC. Translated: CASSSTWETQYF.

This rearrangement joins TRBV28 to TRBJ1-2; a weak D match, TRBD1 (5 bases). The length of the CDR3 is 15 residues. CDR1 and CDR2 from the germline V gene are MDHEN and SYDVKM. The V gene lost 8 bases and the J gene lost 2 bases, with 18 bases spanning the gap. This CDR3 is CASAEPGLQNYGYTF. CDR3 bases: TGTGCCAGCGCCGAACCGGGACTACAGAACTATGGCTACACCTTC.

The chain recombines TRBV2 with TRBJ1-3; D ambiguous. With 4 bases removed from V and 0 bases from J, the gap between germline ends came to 13 bases. The CDR3 totals 16 residues. Germline CDR1 reads SNHLY; CDR2 reads FYNNEI. CDR3 loop: CASSAWRDNSGNTIYF. The CDR3, as DNA: TGTGCCAGCAGTGCGTGGCGCGACAACTCTGGAAACACCATATATTTT.

V gene TRBV6-5 combines with J gene TRBJ1-6; TRBD1 is a possible D gene (6 bases). Between the trimmed V and J ends, which lost 1 base and 8 bases, there was a span of 15 bases. Germline V gene data show CDR1 as MNHEY and CDR2 as SVGAGI. The CDR3 sequence is 16 residues long. The CDR3 region is CASSYYRNRVDSPLHF. Written as DNA, the CDR3 is TGTGCCAGCAGTTACTACCGGAACAGGGTGGATTCACCCCTCCACTTT.

The chain combines TRBV24-1 with TRBJ1-2; TRBD1 matches at 8 bases. CDR1 and CDR2 from the germline V gene are KGHDR and SFDVKD. The CDR3 runs 15 residues. After removal of 3 bases from V and 6 bases from J, the junction contained 8 bases not matched to a gene. The CDR3: CATSDPTGVEDGYTF. In DNA, the CDR3 is TGTGCCACCAGTGATCCGACAGGGGTGGAGGATGGCTACACCTTC.

This clonotype has only a few counts. The chain carries TRBV19 and TRBJ2-6; D call uncertain. The germline gives CDR1 LNHDA, CDR2 SQIVND (reference sequence). V lost 3 bases and J lost 3, with 9 bases in between. The CDR3 has 15 amino acids. CDR3 in amino acids: CASSMMGGGANVLTF. CDR3 sequence (DNA): TGTGCCAGTAGTATGATGGGTGGTGGGGCCAACGTCCTGACTTTC.

This clonotype has more than one count but fewer than ten. V gene TRBV2 combines with J gene TRBJ2-3, with 10 bases that match TRBD2. Germline trimming cut 8 bases from V and 5 bases from J; bases unmatched to any gene: 10. In germline, CDR1 is SNHLY, CDR2 FYNNEI. This CDR3 region has 15 residues. CDR3 bases: TGTGCCAGCGAAAAGGTAGCGGGAGGTGTAGATACGCAGTATTTT. This sequence encodes CASEKVAGGVDTQYF.

V gene TRBV6-1 combines with J gene TRBJ2-5; 7 bases match TRBD1. V lost 6 bases, J lost 7 bases, and 5 bases stayed unmatched. The V gene's germline CDR1 is MNHNS and CDR2 SASEGT. There are 12 residues in the CDR3. CDR3 loop: CASRGGALTQYF. The CDR3, as DNA: TGTGCCAGCAGAGGGGGCGCCTTGACCCAGTACTTC.

The rearrangement uses TRBV6-1 and TRBJ1-5, with D unclear. The length of the CDR3 is 13 residues. V was pared by 6 bases and J by 3 bases, with 9 bases between. Germline assignment: CDR1 MNHNS and CDR2 SASEGT. The CDR3 here is CASREGVNQPQHF. In nucleotides, the CDR3 is TGTGCCAGCAGAGAGGGTGTCAATCAGCCCCAGCATTTT.

The rearrangement links TRBV9 to TRBJ2-7, with TRBD1 matching 7 bases. The trim removed 3 bases at V and 6 bases at J, leaving 6 bases unmatched. From germline, CDR1 is SGDLS and CDR2 YYNGEE. The CDR3 loop spans 13 amino acids. The CDR3 DNA follows: TGTGCCAGCAGCGCGACAGGGTCGGGCGAGCAGTACTTC. Its translation: CASSATGSGEQYF.